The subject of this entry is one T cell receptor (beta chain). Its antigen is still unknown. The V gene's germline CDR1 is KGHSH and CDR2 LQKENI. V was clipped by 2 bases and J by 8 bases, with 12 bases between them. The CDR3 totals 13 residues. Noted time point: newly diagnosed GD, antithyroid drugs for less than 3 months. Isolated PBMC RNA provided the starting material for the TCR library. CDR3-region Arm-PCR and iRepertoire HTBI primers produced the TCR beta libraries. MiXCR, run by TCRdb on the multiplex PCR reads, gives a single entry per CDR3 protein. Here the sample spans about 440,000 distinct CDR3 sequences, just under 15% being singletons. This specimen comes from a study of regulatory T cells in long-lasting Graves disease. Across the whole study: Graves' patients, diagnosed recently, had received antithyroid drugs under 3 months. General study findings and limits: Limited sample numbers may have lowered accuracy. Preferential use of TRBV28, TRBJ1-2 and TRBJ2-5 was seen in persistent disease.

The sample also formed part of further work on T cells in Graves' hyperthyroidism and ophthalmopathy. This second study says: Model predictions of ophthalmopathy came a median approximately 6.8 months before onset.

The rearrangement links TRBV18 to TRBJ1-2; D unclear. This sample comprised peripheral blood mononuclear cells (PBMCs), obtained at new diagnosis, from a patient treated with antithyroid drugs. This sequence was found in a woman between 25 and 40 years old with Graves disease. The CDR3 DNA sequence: TGTGCCAGCTCACCAGGCGGGGTATGGGGCTACACCTTC. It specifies CASSPGGVWGYTF.